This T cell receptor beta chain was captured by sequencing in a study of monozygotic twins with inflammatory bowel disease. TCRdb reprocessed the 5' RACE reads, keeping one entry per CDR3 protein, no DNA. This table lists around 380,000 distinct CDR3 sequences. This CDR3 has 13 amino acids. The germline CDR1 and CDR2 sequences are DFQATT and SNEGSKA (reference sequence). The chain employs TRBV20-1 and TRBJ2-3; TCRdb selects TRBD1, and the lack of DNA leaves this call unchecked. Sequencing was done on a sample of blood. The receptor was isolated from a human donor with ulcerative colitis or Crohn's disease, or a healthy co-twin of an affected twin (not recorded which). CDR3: CSAGDRYTDTQYF.